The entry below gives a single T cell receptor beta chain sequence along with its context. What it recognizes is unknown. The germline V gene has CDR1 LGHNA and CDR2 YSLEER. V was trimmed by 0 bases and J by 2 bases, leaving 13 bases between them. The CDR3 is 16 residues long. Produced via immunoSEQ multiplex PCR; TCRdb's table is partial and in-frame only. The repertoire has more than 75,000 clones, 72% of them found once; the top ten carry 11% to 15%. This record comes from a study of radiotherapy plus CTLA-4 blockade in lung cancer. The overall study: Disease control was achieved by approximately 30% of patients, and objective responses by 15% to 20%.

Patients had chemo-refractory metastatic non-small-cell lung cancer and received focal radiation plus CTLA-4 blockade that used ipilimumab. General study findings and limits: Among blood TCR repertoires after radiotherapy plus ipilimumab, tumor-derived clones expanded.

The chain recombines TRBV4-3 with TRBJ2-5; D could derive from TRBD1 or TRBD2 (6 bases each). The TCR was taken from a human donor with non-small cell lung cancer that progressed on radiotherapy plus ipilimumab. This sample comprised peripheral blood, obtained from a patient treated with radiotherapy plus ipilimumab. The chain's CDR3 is CASSQDWGAGQETQYF. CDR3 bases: TGCGCCAGCAGCCAAGATTGGGGGGCAGGACAAGAGACCCAGTACTTC.